This record looks at one T cell receptor beta chain sequence and its context. This CDR3 comprises 16 residues. Germline loops: CDR1 MGHRA, CDR2 YSYEKL. Germline trimming cut 4 bases from V and 1 base from J; bases unmatched to any gene: 7. Data came from immunoSEQ multiplex PCR; TCRdb stores just in-frame clones and leaves some out. The profile covers approximately 170,000 clones, with 81% appearing a single time and approximately 11% taken by the ten largest. The data derive from a study of blood T cell repertoires in COVID-19. The TCR sequence derives from a man in his 60s with active or convalescent COVID-19. The rearrangement uses TRBV4-1 and TRBJ2-7; 10 bases are shared with TRBD1. Material for sequencing was peripheral blood. The DNA of the CDR3 is TGCGCCAGCAGCCGCCAAGGACAGGGGGTATCCTACGAGCAGTACTTC. Amino acid sequence: CASSRQGQGVSYEQYF.